The clone carrying this T cell receptor (beta chain) was picked up a small number of times. Its cognate antigen is unknown. The record originates from a study of B cell selection in AIRE deficiency. Sequencing used immunoSEQ multiplex PCR; TCRdb keeps in-frame clones, though not all of them. The sample contains about 23,000 clones, around 97% of which appear only once. Germline V gene sequence: CDR1 LNHDA, CDR2 SQIVND (reference sequence). This CDR3 is 14 amino acids long. Trimming cost V 5 bases and J 8 bases, with 13 bases left between them. Study results and limitations: About a third of healthy-shared Treg TCRbeta sequences appeared in patient Tconv cells. Only TCRbeta was sequenced; approximately 40% of shared healthy Treg sequences appeared in Tconv.

CD4+CD127+ cells were sorted as the conventional CD4 T cells. The specimen was conventional CD4+ T cells sorted from PBMCs. This TCR derives from a human donor with AIRE deficiency. The genes are TRBV19 and TRBJ1-6, with D perhaps TRBD1 (6 bases). CDR3 residues: CASSRWTAYSPLHF. The CDR3 region has the DNA TGTGCCAGTAGTCGTTGGACAGCCTATTCACCCCTCCACTTT.